A single sample gave rise to the 15 T cell receptor beta chains below, sequenced in a study of shared clonotypes between healthy human individuals. The repertoire was sequenced with immunoSEQ multiplex PCR; TCRdb's copy has only in-frame clones and lacks some. The data show 1.6 million or so clones, approximately 97% seen once. Sequencing was performed on naive CD4+ T cells sorted from blood. This sample's subset: CD45RA+ positively selected. The receptors originated from a man younger than 45 in good health.

This clone was seen just once. The rearrangement links TRBV28 to TRBJ2-5; tentatively, D is TRBD1 (5 bases). CDR1 and CDR2 from the germline V gene are MDHEN and SYDVKM. The CDR3 length is 12 residues. The V end lost 4 bases, the J end lost 8 bases, and 11 bases lay between the germline ends. The DNA of the CDR3 is TGTGCCAGCAGTTCCGGCCAGGGTACCCAGTACTTC. As protein: CASSSGQGTQYF.

V is TRBV6-1 and J is TRBJ2-2; D gene ambiguous. CDR3 size: 13 residues. Trimming stripped 7 bases from V and 0 bases from J, with 6 bases between. Germline values: CDR1 MNHNS, CDR2 SASEGT. DNA of the CDR3: TGTGCCAGCAACCAAGCGAACACCGGGGAGCTGTTTTTT. As protein: CASNQANTGELFF.

Notes on this clone: Other DNA sequences within the sample encode an identical CDR3. The chain recombines TRBV28 with TRBJ2-7; D gene uncertain. V lost 1 base, J lost 3 bases, and 4 bases lay in between. Germline lookup yields CDR1 MDHEN and CDR2 SYDVKM. The CDR3 is 12 amino acids. CDR3 in amino acids: CASSLSFYEQYF. CDR3 coding DNA: TGTGCCAGCAGTTTATCTTTCTACGAGCAGTACTTC.

This clone was recorded only once. The chain has TRBV15 and TRBJ1-5, with D possibly TRBD1 on 5 matching bases. There are 17 residues in the CDR3. Trimming left V 0 bases short and J 4 bases short, with 16 bases between. Germline lookup yields CDR1 LNHNV and CDR2 YYDKDF (reference sequence). This CDR3 is CATSRERGSRGNQPQHF. As DNA, the CDR3 is TGTGCCACCAGCAGAGAAAGGGGATCAAGAGGGAATCAGCCCCAGCATTTT.

Here the CDR3 reads CASSRTNEKLFF. The CDR3 DNA follows: TGTGCCAGCAGCCGAACTAATGAAAAACTGTTTTTT. J is TRBJ1-4 and V is TRBV6-6; no clear D gene. The V gene's germline CDR1 is MNHNY and CDR2 SVGAGI (reference sequence). The ends were cut back, 6 bases at V and 1 base at J, with 3 bases in the middle. The CDR3 is made up of 12 amino acids.

The CDR3 spells CAISDLGQASYEQYF. CDR3 bases: TGTGCCATCAGTGATTTGGGACAGGCATCCTACGAGCAGTACTTC. This chain uses TRBV10-3 with TRBJ2-7; 8 nucleotides agree with TRBD1. The CDR3 runs to 15 residues. Looked up from germline, CDR1 is ENHRY and CDR2 is SYGVKD. V shed 3 bases and J 1 base; nucleotides not matched to a gene: 5.

This chain uses TRBV29-1 with TRBJ2-7, with TRBD1 identical over 7 bases. This CDR3 spans 13 amino acids. CDR1 is SQVTM, CDR2 ANQGSEA, per germline. The J segment lost 2 bases and the V segment lost 6 bases, leaving 7 bases of the junction unmatched. The CDR3 here is CSVITGVAYEQYF. In nucleotides, the CDR3 is TGCAGCGTGATCACAGGGGTGGCCTACGAGCAGTACTTC.

The rearrangement links TRBV28 to TRBJ2-3; D is uncertain. Germline V gene sequence: CDR1 MDHEN, CDR2 SYDVKM. The CDR3 consists of 13 residues. Trimming stripped 3 bases from V and 3 bases from J, with 7 bases between. The CDR3 loop reads CASSFIKTDTQYF. The DNA of the CDR3 is TGTGCCAGCAGTTTTATTAAAACAGATACGCAGTATTTT.

The chain has TRBV28 and TRBJ2-2; D could derive from TRBD1 or TRBD2 (6 bases each). Germline V gene sequence: CDR1 MDHEN, CDR2 SYDVKM. V lost 2 bases to trimming and J lost 6 bases, with 16 bases between them. This CDR3 region has 16 residues. The CDR3 coding sequence is TGTGCCAGCAGTTTAGGGGCCGGGGGCTGGTCCGGGGAGCTGTTTTTT. It is translated as CASSLGAGGWSGELFF.

V and J are TRBV5-4 and TRBJ1-1; D gene ambiguous. V was clipped by 2 bases and J by 4 bases, with 15 bases between them. CDR3 length equals 15 residues. Germline CDR1 SGHNT, CDR2 YYREEE (reference sequence). This CDR3 reads CASSLASRATTEAFF. The CDR3 DNA sequence: TGTGCCAGCAGCTTAGCGTCCCGGGCTACCACTGAAGCTTTCTTT.

This chain uses TRBV6-1 with TRBJ1-1; a weak D match, TRBD1 (5 bases). V was clipped by 6 bases and J by 1 base, with 12 bases between them. CDR3 size: 14 residues. Germline V gene data show CDR1 as MNHNS and CDR2 as SASEGT. The CDR3 nucleotides are TGTGCCAGCAGGGGGCCGAGCGGGAACACTGAAGCTTTCTTT. It yields the protein CASRGPSGNTEAFF.

V usage is TRBV4-2 and J usage is TRBJ1-5; TRBD1 matches at 7 bases. Trimming took 2 bases from V and 6 from J; bases not matched to a gene: 7. Germline CDR1 and CDR2: LGHNA and YNFKEQ. The CDR3 consists of 15 residues. Written as DNA, the CDR3 is TGTGCCAGCAGCCAACTTCAGGGGGGCGGTCAGCCCCAGCATTTT. This codes for CASSQLQGGGQPQHF.

The chain couples TRBV27 to TRBJ2-7; 7 nucleotides agree with TRBD2. V lost 2 bases and J lost 2; bases outside the gene matches: 9. Germline V gene data show CDR1 as MNHEY and CDR2 as SMNVEV (reference sequence). The length of the CDR3 is 16 residues. The CDR3 loop is CASSLAGTMAAYEQYF. The CDR3 coding sequence is TGTGCCAGCAGTTTAGCCGGGACTATGGCCGCCTACGAGCAGTACTTC.

This clone was counted a single time. The same CDR3 can be traced to other DNA sequences in this sample. This rearrangement joins TRBV18 to TRBJ1-3; a possible D gene is TRBD1 (6 bases). Deletions cut 3 bases from V and 2 bases from J, with 8 bases between. Germline-derived CDR1 and CDR2 are KGHSH and LQKENI. This CDR3 contains 14 residues. CDR3 protein: CASSPQGTGNTIYF. The CDR3 nucleotides read TGTGCCAGCTCACCCCAGGGGACTGGAAACACCATATATTTT.

The V call is TRBV27, the J call TRBJ2-5; 10 positions agree with TRBD2. The CDR3 is 14 amino acids. After removal of 3 bases from V and 4 bases from J, the junction contained 2 bases not matched to a gene. Germline V lookup: CDR1 MNHEY, CDR2 SMNVEV (reference sequence). CDR3 sequence reads: CASSFRLAGETQYF. The CDR3 nucleotides read TGTGCCAGCAGTTTCCGACTAGCGGGAGAGACCCAGTACTTC.